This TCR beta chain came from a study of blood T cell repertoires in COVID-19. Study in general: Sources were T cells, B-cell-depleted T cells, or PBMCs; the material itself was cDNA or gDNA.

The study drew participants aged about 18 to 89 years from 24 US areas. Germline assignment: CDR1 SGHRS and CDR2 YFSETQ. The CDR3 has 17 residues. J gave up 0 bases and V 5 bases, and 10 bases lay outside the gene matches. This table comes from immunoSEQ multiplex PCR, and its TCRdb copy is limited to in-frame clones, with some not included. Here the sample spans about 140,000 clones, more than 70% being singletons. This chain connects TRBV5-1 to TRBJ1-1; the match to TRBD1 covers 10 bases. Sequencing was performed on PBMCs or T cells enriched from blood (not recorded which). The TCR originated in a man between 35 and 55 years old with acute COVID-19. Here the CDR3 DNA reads TGCGCCAGCAGTTTGCGGGACAGGGGAATCATGAACACTGAAGCTTTCTTT. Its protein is CASSLRDRGIMNTEAFF. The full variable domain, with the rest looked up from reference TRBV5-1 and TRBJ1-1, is KAGVTQTPRYLIKTRGQQVTLSCSPISGHRSVSWYQQTPGQGLQFLFEYFSETQRNKGNFPGRFSGRQFSNSRSEMNVSTLELGDSALYLCASSLRDRGIMNTEAFFGQGTRLTVV.